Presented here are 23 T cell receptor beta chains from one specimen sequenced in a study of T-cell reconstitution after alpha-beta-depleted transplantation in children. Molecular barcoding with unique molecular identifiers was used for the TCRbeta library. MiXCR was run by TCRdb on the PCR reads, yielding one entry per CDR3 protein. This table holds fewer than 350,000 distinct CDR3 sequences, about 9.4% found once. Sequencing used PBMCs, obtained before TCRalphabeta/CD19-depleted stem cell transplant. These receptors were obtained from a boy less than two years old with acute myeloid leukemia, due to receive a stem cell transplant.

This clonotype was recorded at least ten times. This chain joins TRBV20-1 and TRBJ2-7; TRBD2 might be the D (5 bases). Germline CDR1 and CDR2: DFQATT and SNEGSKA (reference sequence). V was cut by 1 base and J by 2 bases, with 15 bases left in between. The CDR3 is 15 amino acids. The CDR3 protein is CSARGGWRGTYEQYF. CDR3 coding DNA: TGCAGTGCTAGAGGGGGATGGAGAGGGACCTACGAGCAGTACTTC.

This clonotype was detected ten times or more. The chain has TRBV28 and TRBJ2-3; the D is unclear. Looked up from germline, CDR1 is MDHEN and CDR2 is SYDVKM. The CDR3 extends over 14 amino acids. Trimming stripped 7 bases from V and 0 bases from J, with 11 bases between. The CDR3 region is CASTVTPSTDTQYF. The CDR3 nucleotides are TGTGCCAGCACCGTTACGCCTAGCACAGATACGCAGTATTTT. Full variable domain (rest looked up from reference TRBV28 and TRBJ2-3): DVKVTQSSRYLVKRTGEKVFLECVQDMDHENMFWYRQDPGLGLRLIYFSYDVKMKEKGDIPEGYSVSREKKERFSLILESASTNQTSMYLCASTVTPSTDTQYFGPGTRLTVL.

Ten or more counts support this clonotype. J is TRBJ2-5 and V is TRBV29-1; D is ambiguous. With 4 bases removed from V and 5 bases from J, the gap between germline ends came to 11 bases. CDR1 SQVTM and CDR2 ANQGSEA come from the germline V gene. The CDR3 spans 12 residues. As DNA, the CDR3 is TGCAGCGTTGTAAGACTGGGGGAGACCCAGTACTTC. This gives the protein CSVVRLGETQYF.

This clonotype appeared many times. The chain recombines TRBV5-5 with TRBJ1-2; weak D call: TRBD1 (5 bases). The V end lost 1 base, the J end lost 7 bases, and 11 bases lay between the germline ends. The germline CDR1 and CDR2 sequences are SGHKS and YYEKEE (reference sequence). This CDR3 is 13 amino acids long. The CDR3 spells CASSLRWGFGYTF. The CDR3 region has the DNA TGTGCCAGCAGCTTGAGGTGGGGGTTTGGCTACACCTTC.

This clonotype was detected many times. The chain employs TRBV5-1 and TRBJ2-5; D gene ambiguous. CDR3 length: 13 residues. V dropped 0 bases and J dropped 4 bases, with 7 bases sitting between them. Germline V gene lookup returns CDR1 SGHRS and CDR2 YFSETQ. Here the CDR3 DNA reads TGCGCCAGCAGCTTGGAAGGGTTAGAGACCCAGTACTTC. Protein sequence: CASSLEGLETQYF.

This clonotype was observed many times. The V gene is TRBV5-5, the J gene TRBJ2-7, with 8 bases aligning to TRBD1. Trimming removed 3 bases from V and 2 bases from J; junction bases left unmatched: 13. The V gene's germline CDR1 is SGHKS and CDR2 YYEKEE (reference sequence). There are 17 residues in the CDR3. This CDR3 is CASSWRTGRIETYEQYF. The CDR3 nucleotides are TGTGCCAGCAGCTGGCGGACAGGGCGAATCGAAACCTACGAGCAGTACTTC.

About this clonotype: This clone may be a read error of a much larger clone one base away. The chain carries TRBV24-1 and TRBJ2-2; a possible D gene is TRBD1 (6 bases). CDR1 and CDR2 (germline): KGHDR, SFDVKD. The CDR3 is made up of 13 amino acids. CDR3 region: CATRQENTGEPFF. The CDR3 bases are TGTGCCACCCGACAGGAGAACACCGGGGAGCCGTTTTTT.

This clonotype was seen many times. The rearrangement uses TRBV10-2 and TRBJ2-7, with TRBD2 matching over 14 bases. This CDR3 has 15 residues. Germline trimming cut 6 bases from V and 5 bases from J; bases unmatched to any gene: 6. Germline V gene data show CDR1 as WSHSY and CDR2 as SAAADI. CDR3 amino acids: CASSTTSGRVNEQYF. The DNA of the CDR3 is TGCGCCAGCAGCACGACTAGCGGGAGGGTGAACGAGCAGTACTTC.

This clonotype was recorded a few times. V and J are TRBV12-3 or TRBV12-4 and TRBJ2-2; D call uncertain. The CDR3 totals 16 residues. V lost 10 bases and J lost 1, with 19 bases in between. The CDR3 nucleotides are TGTGCCAACCTGATTGCATCAGACCTGAACACCGGGGAGCTGTTTTTT. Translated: CANLIASDLNTGELFF.

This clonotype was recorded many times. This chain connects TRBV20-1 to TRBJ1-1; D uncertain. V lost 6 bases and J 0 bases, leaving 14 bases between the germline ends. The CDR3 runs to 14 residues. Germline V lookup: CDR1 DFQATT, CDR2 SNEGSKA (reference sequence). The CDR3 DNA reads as TGCAGTGCCCCGGGAGAGGGCATGAACACTGAAGCTTTCTTT. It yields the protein CSAPGEGMNTEAFF.

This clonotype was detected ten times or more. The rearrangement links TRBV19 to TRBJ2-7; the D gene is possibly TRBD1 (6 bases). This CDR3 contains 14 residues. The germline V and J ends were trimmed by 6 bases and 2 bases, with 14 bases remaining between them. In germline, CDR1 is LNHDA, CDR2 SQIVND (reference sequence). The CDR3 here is CASRRDRPPYEQYF. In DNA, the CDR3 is TGTGCCAGTAGAAGAGACAGGCCGCCCTACGAGCAGTACTTC.

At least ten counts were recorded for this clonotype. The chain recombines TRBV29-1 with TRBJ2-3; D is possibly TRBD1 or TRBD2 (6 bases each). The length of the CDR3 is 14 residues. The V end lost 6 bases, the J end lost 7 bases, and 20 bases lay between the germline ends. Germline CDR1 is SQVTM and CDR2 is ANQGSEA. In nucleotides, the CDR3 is TGCAGCGTGGCCGTTGGGGGGCTTTTGAATACGCAGTATTTT. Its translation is CSVAVGGLLNTQYF.

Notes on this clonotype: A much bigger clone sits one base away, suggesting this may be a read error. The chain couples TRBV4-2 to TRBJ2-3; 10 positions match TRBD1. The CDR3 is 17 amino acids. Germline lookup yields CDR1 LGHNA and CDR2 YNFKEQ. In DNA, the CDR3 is TGTGCCAGCAGCCAACTGCCGGGACAGGGGTTGACAGATAGGCAGTATTTT. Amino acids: CASSQLPGQGLTDRQYF.

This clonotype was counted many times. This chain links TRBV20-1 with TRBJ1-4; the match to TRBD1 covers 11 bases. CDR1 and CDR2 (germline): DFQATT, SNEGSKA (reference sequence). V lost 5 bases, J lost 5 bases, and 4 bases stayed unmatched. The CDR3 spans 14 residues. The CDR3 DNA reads TGCAGTGCTGGACAGGGGGCCCTAAATGAAAAACTGTTTTTT. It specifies CSAGQGALNEKLFF.

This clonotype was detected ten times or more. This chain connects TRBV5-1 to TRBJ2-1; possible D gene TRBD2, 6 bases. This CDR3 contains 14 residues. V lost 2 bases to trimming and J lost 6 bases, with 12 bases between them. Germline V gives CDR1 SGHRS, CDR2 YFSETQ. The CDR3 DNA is TGCGCCAGCAGCTTTCAGCGGGTGGGCAATGAGCAGTTCTTC. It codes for CASSFQRVGNEQFF.

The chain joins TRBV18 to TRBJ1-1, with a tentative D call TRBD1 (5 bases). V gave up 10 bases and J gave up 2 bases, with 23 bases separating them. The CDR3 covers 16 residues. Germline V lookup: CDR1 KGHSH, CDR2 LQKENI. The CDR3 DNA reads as TGTGCCATCTCCTCCTCAGGGTCGGGGGTAAACACTGAAGCTTTCTTT. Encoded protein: CAISSSGSGVNTEAFF.

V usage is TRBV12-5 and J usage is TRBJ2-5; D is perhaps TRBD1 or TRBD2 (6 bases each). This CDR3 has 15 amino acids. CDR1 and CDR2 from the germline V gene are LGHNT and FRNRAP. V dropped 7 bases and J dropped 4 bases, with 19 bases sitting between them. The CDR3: CASAPEGGGGETQYF. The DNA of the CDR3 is TGTGCTAGTGCTCCTGAGGGGGGCGGAGGAGAGACCCAGTACTTC.

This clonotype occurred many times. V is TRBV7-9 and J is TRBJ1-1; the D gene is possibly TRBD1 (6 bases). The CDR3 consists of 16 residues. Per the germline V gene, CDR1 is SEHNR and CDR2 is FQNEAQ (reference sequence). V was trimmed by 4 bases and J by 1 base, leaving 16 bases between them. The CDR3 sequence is CASSYPQGQTNTEAFF. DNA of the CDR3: TGTGCCAGCAGCTACCCTCAAGGACAGACGAACACTGAAGCTTTCTTT.

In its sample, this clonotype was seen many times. CDR3 region: CASSIGIAGEQYF. As DNA, the CDR3 is TGTGCCAGTAGTATTGGGATCGCGGGCGAGCAGTACTTC. The chain joins TRBV19 to TRBJ2-7, with TRBD2 as a possible D gene (5 bases). The CDR3 has 13 amino acids. Germline V lookup: CDR1 LNHDA, CDR2 SQIVND (reference sequence). Trimming pared 3 bases from V and 6 bases from J, leaving 12 bases between.

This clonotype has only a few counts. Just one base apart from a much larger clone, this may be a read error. In DNA, the CDR3 is TGTGCCAGCAGCTCGACCGGGACAGGGGTCACCGGGGAGCTGTTTTTT. Protein: CASSSTGTGVTGELFF. The J gene is TRBJ2-2, the V gene TRBV7-9, with 10 nucleotides matching TRBD1. Per germline, CDR1 SEHNR and CDR2 FQNEAQ (reference sequence). This CDR3 has 16 amino acids. After removal of 4 bases from V and 4 bases from J, the junction contained 6 bases not matched to a gene.

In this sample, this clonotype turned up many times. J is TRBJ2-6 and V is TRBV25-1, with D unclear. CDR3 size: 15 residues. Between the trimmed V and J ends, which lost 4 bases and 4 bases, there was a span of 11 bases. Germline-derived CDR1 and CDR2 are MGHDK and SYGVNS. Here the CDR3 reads CASSARFHGANVLTF. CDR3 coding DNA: TGTGCCAGCAGTGCCCGATTTCACGGGGCCAACGTCCTGACTTTC.

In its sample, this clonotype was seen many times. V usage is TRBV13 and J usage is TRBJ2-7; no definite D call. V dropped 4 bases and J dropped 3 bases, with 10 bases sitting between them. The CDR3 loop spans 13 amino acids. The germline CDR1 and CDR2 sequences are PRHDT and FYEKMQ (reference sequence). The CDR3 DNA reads TGTGCCAGCAGCTCCCTAGACCGCTACGAGCAGTACTTC. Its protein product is CASSSLDRYEQYF.

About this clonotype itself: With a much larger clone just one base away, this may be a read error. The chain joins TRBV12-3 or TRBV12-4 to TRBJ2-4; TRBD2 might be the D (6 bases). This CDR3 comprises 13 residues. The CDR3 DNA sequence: TGTGCCAGCAGTTTAACGGAGGGAAACACTCAGTACTTC. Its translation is CASSLTEGNTQYF.